These T cell receptor beta chains were read from a single sample in a study of blood T cells in healthy people across ages. TCRdb re-analysed the 5' RACE reads in MiXCR, keeping a single row per CDR3 protein. The data show over 1,500,000 distinct CDR3 sequences, approximately 39% seen once. Specimen: blood. Source of these receptors: a human donor in good health. The CDR3 runs from the conserved cysteine through the conserved F or W.

>18|TRBJ2-6|TRBV15
CATSRDDRYLSGGNVLTF
>14|TRBJ2-7|TRBV7-6
CASIWATGPYEQYF
>15|TRBJ2-4|TRBV14
CASSYGPSAKNIQYF
>15|TRBJ1-4|TRBV28
CASSPIQLRGEKLFF
>14|TRBJ2-3|TRBV24-1
CATGEGGYTDTQYF
>15|TRBJ1-2|TRBV29-1
CSATDSRFANYGYTF
>13|TRBJ2-2|TRBV6-2/TRBV6-3
CASRGTGRGELFF
>16|TRBJ2-7|TRBV10-3
CATTNPTSGSGYEQYF
>17|TRBJ2-7|TRBV12-3/TRBV12-4
CASEPGTSYPVGDEQYF
>16|TRBJ2-2|TRBV20-1
CSANVFGLSNTGELFF
>15|TRBJ1-5|TRBV7-8
CASSFGTGLNQPQHF
>13|TRBJ2-7|TRBV6-5
CASSYSVGETLYF
>14|TRBJ1-6|TRBV5-1
CASSLNRNNSPLHF
>13|TRBJ2-3|TRBV11-2
CASSLDRWDTQYF
>13|TRBJ1-5|TRBV6-5
CASSPDSEGTQHF
>12|TRBJ1-5|TRBV4-2
CASSQEGQPQHF
>15|TRBJ2-3|TRBV7-3
CASSLLGGYTDTQYF
>15|TRBJ2-1|TRBV5-1
CASSLVGNSYNEQFF
>11|TRBJ1-2|TRBV29-1
CSDRSNYGYTF
>16|TRBJ2-5|TRBV11-3
CASSPYGGLDQETQYF
>14|TRBJ2-5|TRBV24-1
CATSRGEEGETQYF
>14|TRBJ2-6|TRBV14
CASSQISGANVLTF
>16|-|TRBV5-1
CASSLSGGGFNYEQYF
>22|TRBJ1-1|TRBV29-1
CSVVRHLDVISDQPQRGTEAFF
>12|TRBJ1-1|TRBV12-3/TRBV12-4
CASSFTVTEAFF
>18|TRBJ2-3|TRBV14
CASSQGGGFALGRNTQYF
>14|TRBJ1-5|TRBV7-2
CASSSGTAFQPQHF